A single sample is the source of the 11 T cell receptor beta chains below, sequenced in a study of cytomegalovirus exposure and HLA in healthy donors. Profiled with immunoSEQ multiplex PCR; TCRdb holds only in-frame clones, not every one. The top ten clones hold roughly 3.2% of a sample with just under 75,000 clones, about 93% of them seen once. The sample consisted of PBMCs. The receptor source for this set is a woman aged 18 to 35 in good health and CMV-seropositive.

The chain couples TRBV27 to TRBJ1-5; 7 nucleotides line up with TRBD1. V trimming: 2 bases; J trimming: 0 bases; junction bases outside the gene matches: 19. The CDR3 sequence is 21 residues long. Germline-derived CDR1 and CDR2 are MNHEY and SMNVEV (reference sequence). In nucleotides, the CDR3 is TGTGCCAGCAGTTTACCCCCCGGGACAGTATTCGTTGACGATAGCAATCAGCCCCAGCATTTT. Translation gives CASSLPPGTVFVDDSNQPQHF.

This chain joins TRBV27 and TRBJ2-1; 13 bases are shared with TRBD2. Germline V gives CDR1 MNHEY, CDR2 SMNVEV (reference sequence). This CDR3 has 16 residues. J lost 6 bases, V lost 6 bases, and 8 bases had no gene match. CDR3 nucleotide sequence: TGTGCCAGCAGGTCCGGGACTAGCGGGGAGATCAATGAGCAGTTCTTC. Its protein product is CASRSGTSGEINEQFF.

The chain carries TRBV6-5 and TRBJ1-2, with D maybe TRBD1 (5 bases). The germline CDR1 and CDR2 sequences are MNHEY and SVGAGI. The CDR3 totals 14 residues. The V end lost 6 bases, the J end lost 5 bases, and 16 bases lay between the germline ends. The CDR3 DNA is TGTGCCAGCAGCGCCGCGGGGGGAGGGTATGGCTACACCTTC. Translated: CASSAAGGGYGYTF.

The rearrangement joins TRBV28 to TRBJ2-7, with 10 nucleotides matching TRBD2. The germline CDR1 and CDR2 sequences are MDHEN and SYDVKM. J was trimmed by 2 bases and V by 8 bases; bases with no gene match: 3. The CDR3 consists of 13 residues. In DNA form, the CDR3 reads TGTGCCAGCCGGACTAGCGGAACCTACGAGCAGTACTTC. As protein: CASRTSGTYEQYF.

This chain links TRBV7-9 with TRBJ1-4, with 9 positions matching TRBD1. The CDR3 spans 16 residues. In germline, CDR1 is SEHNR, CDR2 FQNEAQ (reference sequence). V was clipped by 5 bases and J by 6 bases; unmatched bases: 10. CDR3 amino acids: CASSRGTGGVYEKLFF. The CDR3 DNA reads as TGTGCCAGCAGCCGCGGAACAGGGGGCGTTTATGAAAAACTGTTTTTT.

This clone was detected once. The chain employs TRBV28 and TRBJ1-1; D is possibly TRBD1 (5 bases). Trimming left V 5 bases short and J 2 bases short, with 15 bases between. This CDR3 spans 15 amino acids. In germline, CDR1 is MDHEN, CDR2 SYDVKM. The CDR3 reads CASSMTETTNTEAFF. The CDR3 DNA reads TGTGCCAGCAGTATGACAGAGACCACTAACACTGAAGCTTTCTTT.

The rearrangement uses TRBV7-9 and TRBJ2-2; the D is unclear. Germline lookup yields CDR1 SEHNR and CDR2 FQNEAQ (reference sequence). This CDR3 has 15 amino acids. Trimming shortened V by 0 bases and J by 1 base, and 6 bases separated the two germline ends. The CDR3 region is CASSLARRNTGELFF. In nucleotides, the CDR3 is TGTGCCAGCAGCTTAGCTCGGAGGAACACCGGGGAGCTGTTTTTT. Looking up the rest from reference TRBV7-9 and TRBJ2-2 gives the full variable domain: DTGVSQNPRHKITKRGQNVTFRCDPISEHNRLYWYRQTLGQGPEFLTYFQNEAQLEKSRLLSDRFSAERPKGSFSTLEIQRTEQGDSAMYLCASSLARRNTGELFFGEGSRLTVL.

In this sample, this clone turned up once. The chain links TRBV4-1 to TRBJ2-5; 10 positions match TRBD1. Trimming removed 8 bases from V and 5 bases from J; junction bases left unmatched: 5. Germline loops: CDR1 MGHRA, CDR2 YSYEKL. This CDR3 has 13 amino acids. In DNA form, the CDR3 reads TGCGCCAGCGGGACAGGGGAAGATGAGACCCAGTACTTC. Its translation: CASGTGEDETQYF.

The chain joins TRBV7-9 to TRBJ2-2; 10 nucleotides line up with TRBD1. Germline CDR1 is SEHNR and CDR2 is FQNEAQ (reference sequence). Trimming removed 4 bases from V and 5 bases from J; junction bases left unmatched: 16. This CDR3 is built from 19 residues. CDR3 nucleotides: TGTGCCAGCAGCTCTTATATATACGGCGGGACAGGGGATACCGGGGAGCTGTTTTTT. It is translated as CASSSYIYGGTGDTGELFF.

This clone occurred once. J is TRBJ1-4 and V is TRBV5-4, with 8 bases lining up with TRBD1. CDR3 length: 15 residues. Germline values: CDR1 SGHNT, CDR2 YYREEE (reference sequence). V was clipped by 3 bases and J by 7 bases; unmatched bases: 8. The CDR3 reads CASSSKTGEGEKLFF. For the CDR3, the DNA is TGTGCCAGCAGCTCAAAGACAGGGGAAGGTGAAAAACTGTTTTTT.

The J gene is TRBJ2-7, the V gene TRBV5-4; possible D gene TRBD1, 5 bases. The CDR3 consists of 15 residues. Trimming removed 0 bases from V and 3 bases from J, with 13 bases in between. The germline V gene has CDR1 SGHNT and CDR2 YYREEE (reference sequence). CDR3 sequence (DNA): TGTGCCAGCAGCTTGGGTCAGGGTACAGGCTACGAGCAGTACTTC. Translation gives CASSLGQGTGYEQYF.